This TCR beta chain originates from a study of STAT5B mutations in CD4+ large granular lymphocyte leukemia. Comment on this clone: Antigen unknown.

The CDR3 length is 14 residues. V trimming: 4 bases; J trimming: 7 bases; junction bases outside the gene matches: 7. Germline loops: CDR1 LNHDA, CDR2 SQIVND (reference sequence). Study observations and caveats: The CD4+ versus CD8+ T-LGLL clonality difference may reflect limited sample size.

Sequencing was performed with immunoSEQ multiplex PCR; in TCRdb, only in-frame clones are kept and a portion is missing. The sample shows about 32,000 clones, 60% to 80% of them seen only once. The source is a human donor in good health. The rearrangement joins TRBV19 to TRBJ1-5; 7 positions match TRBD1. The material sequenced was CD4+ T cells from blood buffy coats. CDR3 sequence reads: CASSRPGQRQPQHF. The CDR3 DNA is TGTGCCAGTAGTAGGCCGGGACAGAGGCAGCCCCAGCATTTT.